This TCR beta chain was recorded in a study of blood T cell repertoires in COVID-19. Study summary: Acute and convalescent COVID-19 specimens originated in the United States, Italy and Spain. The analysed material was cDNA or gDNA that came from T cells, B-cell-depleted T cells, or PBMCs.

The V end lost 1 base, the J end lost 5 bases, and 9 bases lay between the germline ends. The CDR3 has 14 residues. The V gene's germline CDR1 is LNHDA and CDR2 SQIVND (reference sequence). Original analysis: Estimated nucleated cell counts came from reference gene primer amplification. Profiling relied on immunoSEQ multiplex PCR, and the TCRdb table lists in-frame clones only, not all of them. V and J calls and clone size come straight from that table; D and trimming were deduced from the DNA. The sample records 160,000 or so clones, roughly nine tenths being singletons. In its sample, this clone was seen once.

The rearrangement links TRBV19 to TRBJ2-1; D is unclear. This clonotype was sampled from a man aged 55 to 70 with acute or convalescent COVID-19. Sequencing was performed on peripheral blood. In DNA, the CDR3 is TGTGCCAGTAGTATAGTAACAGATAACAATGAGCAGTTCTTC. This translates into CASSIVTDNNEQFF.